These T cell receptor beta chains were read from a single sample in a study of CXCR3-negative and CXCR3-positive naive CD8 T cells. Following a re-call of the 5' RACE reads, TCRdb has one entry per CDR3 protein and lacks DNA. Its clone listing holds over 100,000 distinct CDR3 sequences. Sequenced material: naive CXCR3- CD8+ T cells from blood. Receptors originate from a human donor in good health. Some clones in this sample may be carry-over from other donors' samples. The CDR3 runs from the conserved cysteine through the conserved F or W. Fields, in order: J gene, V gene, CDR3 protein.

>TRBJ2-2|TRBV29-1
CSGQAEGDTGELFF
>TRBJ2-5|TRBV15
CATSSGEAQETQYF
>TRBJ2-7|TRBV4-1
CASRFPSGGKVYYEQYF
>TRBJ2-3|TRBV5-6
CASSLRVGGTDTQYF
>TRBJ2-5|TRBV7-2
CASSPLVGGQETQYF
>TRBJ2-1|TRBV7-9
CASSSTGLAGNEQFF
>TRBJ2-2|TRBV29-1
CSVEQGVGSGELFF
>TRBJ2-7|TRBV20-1
CSARGTSDYEQYF
>TRBJ2-1|TRBV6-4
CASSRTESSYNEQFF
>TRBJ2-7|TRBV7-9
CASSLGPTSGSEQYF
>TRBJ2-7|TRBV7-9
CASSLGGTGSYEQYF
>TRBJ1-5|TRBV18
CASAQGIGQPQHF
>TRBJ2-3|TRBV12-3/TRBV12-4
CASSGRASWSDTQYF
>TRBJ2-7|TRBV6-5
CASSYSGFYEQYF
>TRBJ2-7|TRBV5-1
CASSLTGTYEQYF
>TRBJ2-7|TRBV5-5
CASSSRDRGYEQYF
>TRBJ2-1|TRBV10-3
CAISEGGATYNEQFF
>TRBJ2-7|TRBV7-9
CASSSPGAEEQYF
>TRBJ2-5|TRBV7-9
CASSAPGQGEETQYF
>TRBJ2-1|TRBV6-2/TRBV6-3
CASSYLSPLAGTDNEQFF
>TRBJ2-7|TRBV27
CASSLWNGLAGDEQYF
>TRBJ2-2|TRBV10-1
CATNGLAGGLNTGELFF
>TRBJ2-3|TRBV7-2
CASSLVDLGATDTQYF
>TRBJ2-1|TRBV19
CASAWGAYNEQFF
>TRBJ2-1|TRBV7-9
CASSSRPISGRAYNEQFF
>TRBJ1-5|TRBV15
CATSRDLRDRGLTRNQPQHF
>TRBJ1-2|TRBV19
CAASKPTDFFYGYTF
>TRBJ2-3|TRBV2
CASSEFQFTDTQYF
>TRBJ2-2|TRBV7-6
CASRRVGARTGELFF
>TRBJ2-1|TRBV12-3/TRBV12-4
CASSPNWNEQFF
>TRBJ2-1|TRBV7-2
CASSRASVNEQFF
>TRBJ1-5|TRBV4-3
CASSQDSGGGQPQHF
>TRBJ2-5|TRBV5-1
CASSLEAEQETQYF
>TRBJ2-5|TRBV6-6
CASTPTRAGAAETQYF
>TRBJ2-1|TRBV6-5
CASSYMRQGAFQFF
>TRBJ1-5|TRBV12-3/TRBV12-4
CASSLGGLLSNQPQHF
>TRBJ2-7|TRBV7-8
CASSGEGRGLEQYF
>TRBJ2-7|TRBV7-9
CASSSRTSGAYEQYF
>TRBJ1-6|TRBV7-9
CASSSRDRGNSPLHF
>TRBJ2-7|TRBV15
CATSREGEVNEQYF
>TRBJ1-1|TRBV28
CVSSLAGANTEAFF
>TRBJ1-1|TRBV5-1
CASSLVDRANEAFF
>TRBJ2-7|TRBV29-1
CSVEDGGTGRHEQYF
>TRBJ2-1|TRBV7-6
CASSYSGGAYNEQFF
>TRBJ2-1|TRBV23-1
CASSQFGTAYNEQFF
>TRBJ1-1|TRBV30
CAWTPGVAEAFF
>TRBJ2-5|TRBV27
CASSFDSSGETQYF
>TRBJ2-1|TRBV7-8
CASSLTSGYNEQFF
>TRBJ2-1|TRBV29-1
CSARTAGELNEQFF
>TRBJ2-1|TRBV6-6
CASSRGTGRSYNEQFF
>TRBJ2-1|TRBV19
CASSPPGLAANEQFF
>TRBJ2-5|TRBV11-2
CASSLAITTSGGQLETQYF
>TRBJ2-1|TRBV29-1
CSAEGGGGYNEQFF
>TRBJ2-3|TRBV5-1
CASSLYSGMSTDTQYF
>TRBJ2-1|TRBV10-2
CASSAASYNEQFF
>TRBJ2-3|TRBV5-5
CASSRPGLPPDTQYF